One TCR beta chain is described in this entry. No antigen is known for it. Base qualities are not recorded, but no much larger clone differs from it by a single base. These data come from a study of cytomegalovirus exposure and HLA in healthy donors (dated by TCRdb to the late 2010s). Regarding the study in general: An earlier analysis of about 560 of the donors reported under 300 Gb of sequence data and 95 million to 120 million unique TCR beta sequences obtained from approximately 180 million T cells. The number of typed donors differed by locus: about 629-630 for A, B, C, DRB1 and DQB1; 500 to 550 for DQA1; around 580 for DPA1; and roughly 450 for DPB1. Rather than drawing on any new phenotypic data, the later analysis identified candidate immune exposures from TCR beta sequences and the way those sequences occurred across donors. The aim of the study was to test whether cataloging public T cell receptors could identify signatures of past pathogen exposure. Of the roughly 430 genotyped donors, 65% to 90% fell in the genetic ancestry cluster associated with self-reported Caucasian donors. Alongside the repertoire data, information on donor age, sex, ethnicity and CMV serostatus was compiled. Because of strong linkage in the cohort, 5 or 6 DR-DQ haplotypes were treated as single units for association and clustering. In an earlier analysis of over 550 of the donors, high-throughput TCR beta sequencing was used to judge whether each TCR beta V gene segment behaved as functional or pseudogenic. The T cell repertoires of some 670 subjects were profiled by immunosequencing and related to cytomegalovirus serostatus. In addition to the first cohort of 500 to 850 subjects, a separate validation cohort of 100 to 150 different subjects was used. HLA typing included class I and class II loci at four-digit resolution. Across 398 genotyped donors of the cohort, an average of about 200,000 unique TCR beta nucleotide sequences per donor were sequenced, and roughly 18% of those sequences were non-productive. In a later genetic analysis, genome-wide SNP genotypes for about 55% of the roughly 670 donors were used, and that subset was treated as a discovery cohort. High-throughput TCR immunosequencing, statistical association of individual TCRs with disease status, and machine learning were combined to predict cytomegalovirus infection status. To study patterns of TCR occurrence, a later analysis re-analyzed previously published TCR beta repertoires from around 700 donors and added high-resolution HLA genotyping. About 300 gigabases of sequencing data and approximately 93 million unique TCR sequences were included in an early release covering several hundred HLA-typed donors. Every discovery cohort repertoire had been produced on one sequencing platform.

The receptor library was made with the immunoSEQ multiplex PCR assay. For the multiplex PCR, a mixture combining 60 forward primers for TCR Vbeta segments and 13 reverse primers for TCR Jbeta segments was used. Amplification of the CDR3 region of rearranged TCR beta genes was performed with a multiplex PCR assay on genomic DNA. On the Illumina HiSeq System, the amplified TCR beta libraries were sequenced as 87-base-pair reads. As for the original processing: A later analysis counted approximately 76 million unique TCR beta chains across the 550 to 800 repertoires, and roughly 9.9 million of these chains were shared by at least two donors. Raw reads were error-corrected and collapsed into unique sequences with a nearest-neighbor algorithm that merged closely related sequences to remove PCR and sequencing errors. CDR3 sequences were aligned to IMGT reference sequences to assign V, D and J gene segments. For a sequence to be retained, a match of at least six nucleotides was required to both a V gene segment and a J gene segment. Rearrangements were called productive when the CDR3 lacked stop codons and stayed in frame with V and J; all others were non-productive. CDR3 was defined by IMGT convention, running from the second conserved V-encoded cysteine to the conserved J-encoded phenylalanine. The earlier analysis of 450 to 750 of the donors excluded any sequence lacking an unambiguous match to a single V gene segment. In an earlier analysis of 587 of the donors, V segments were called functional above 56.7% productive rearrangements and were called segregating when the between-donor standard deviation exceeded 5%. A statistical classification framework was built for diagnosing cytomegalovirus status from the catalog of TCR beta chain sequences. A later analysis assigned V and J genes by comparing TCR nucleotide sequences with IMGT/GENE-DB human TR gene sequences. The TCRdist pipeline was used in a later analysis to assign CDR3 sequences and most-parsimonious VDJ recombination scenarios. In a later analysis, each TCR beta chain was defined by its CDR3 amino acid sequence together with its V-gene family, and reads lacking a unique V-gene family were excluded. A later analysis removed 450 to 600 highly shared, low-generation-probability nucleotide sequences to deal with suspected cross-contamination and a sequencing artifact. A later analysis calculated a clonal expansion index for each public chain from normalized within-repertoire ranks of inferred template counts. Generation probabilities in a later analysis came from a VDJ recombination model fitted to out-of-frame rearrangements, and those results were checked against IGoR. A later analysis scored TCR-TCR, TCR-HLA and TCR-CMV co-occurrence with hypergeometric tests, applying a repertoire-size bias correction to TCR pairs. To estimate false discovery rates, a later analysis permuted the HLA or CMV assignments 20 times. In a later analysis, co-occurring TCRs were grouped with DBSCAN, and TCRdist sequence similarity was added when clustering was performed within HLA-allele-positive subsets. For co-occurrence clustering, repertoires with fewer than 30,000 or more than 120,000 public chains were excluded, along with a handful of repertoires with anomalous nucleotide sharing. This immuneACCESS table, as held by TCRdb, lists in-frame sequences with V and J called but not all clones. Of the missing ones, under half trace to an unresolved V gene in checked studies; the others have no known cause. The V and J calls and clone size are taken from that table; D and trimming were inferred from the DNA. This sample lists roughly 63,000 clones; roughly 71% were detected once. The ten largest clones represent around a quarter of the sample.

The investigation overall reported the following: Most TCR sequences were seen in very few donors, while some public TCRs were found in many individuals. In a later analysis, HLA-associated TCR beta chains were found to be more clonally expanded and to have lower generation probabilities than equally common non-associated chains. A cluster of highly shared sequence variants was judged likely to represent a technical artifact of the sequencing pipeline. When HLA alleles, especially DR and DQ, strongly co-occurred, attributing TCR associations to individual alleles was difficult. A further reported finding was that TCR beta sequences accurately predicted the HLA-A and HLA-B alleles for most subjects in the first cohort. The study listed 150 to 200 TCR beta chains as associated with cytomegalovirus. In an earlier analysis of some 500 of the donors, most TCR beta V segments were observed in productive rearrangements about 87% or about 30% of the time, broadly matching IMGT annotations. In a later analysis, 15,000 to 20,000 TCR beta sequences were associated with specific HLA alleles at a false discovery rate of 0.05. V-gene and J-gene trimming of TCR beta chains was associated with a missense DCLRE1C variant in a later genetic analysis, and the association was replicated in an independent cohort. Correlated functional status among segregating V segments might reflect linkage disequilibrium, but an unknown experimental factor could not be ruled out. Immune exposure information for the cohort was limited to CMV serostatus. In a later genetic analysis, fewer N-insertions in productive TCRs were reported among donors in an Asian-associated ancestry cluster than the approximately 630-donor mean. The authors suggested that the approach could potentially be extended to other disease states and immunological phenotypes. Because HLA typing was missing for some donors at each locus, association tests included only the typed subset. In vitro tests confirmed that a few of the cytomegalovirus-associated TCR beta chains recognize cytomegalovirus antigens. Most CMV-associated TCR beta chains appeared to be HLA-restricted in a later analysis, and the HLA associations seemed to be driven largely by CMV exposure. The presence/absence analyses assumed that sequencing depth was roughly uniform across donors, and that assumption may not be true. Only TCR beta chains were sequenced in this cohort, and the absence of alpha or paired-chain data limited detectable features. A later analysis found that TCR association rates varied across HLA loci, with DRB1 alleles showing the most associated TCRs and HLA-C alleles the fewest. The classifier was reported to diagnose cytomegalovirus status with high specificity and sensitivity in both the original and validation cohorts. Some IMGT-functional V segments, including TRBV6-2 and TRBV6-3, could not be told apart with the 87-base-pair reads, so those segments were excluded. In a later analysis, several top co-occurrence clusters were reported to appear linked to parvovirus B19, influenza, CMV and Epstein-Barr virus. Because counts were too low, about 18 rarely observed V segments, including chromosome 9 orphons, were excluded from the earlier analysis of 500 to 700 of the donors.

Trimming costs V 6 bases and J 6 bases, and their ends lie 18 bases apart. The germline V gene encodes CDR1 MNHEY and CDR2 SVGAGI. Counted from cysteine to phenylalanine, this CDR3 has 14 amino acids. The sequence is cut down to CDR3 DNA, 42 bases in frame from base 1. The cohort consisted of some 670 healthy bone marrow donors. At the time of sampling, every cohort member was nominally healthy, though immune exposures that went unrecorded were likely present. The donor was CMV seropositive and belonged to the group of 250 to 300 seropositive cohort members. Each donor provided a peripheral blood sample, and peripheral blood mononuclear cells were used for TCR beta sequencing. Genomic DNA was extracted from the blood cell samples with the Qiagen DNeasy Blood Extraction Kit.

This chain is built from TRBV6-5 and TRBJ2-7; a tentative D match to TRBD1 spans 6 bases. The sequence derives from a man aged 50 to 59 in good health and CMV-seropositive. Sequencing was done on a sample of PBMCs. At the DNA level, the sequence is TGTGCCAGCAGAGAACAGGGCCGGTTTTTCGAGCAGTACTTC. The translation is CASREQGRFFEQYF.